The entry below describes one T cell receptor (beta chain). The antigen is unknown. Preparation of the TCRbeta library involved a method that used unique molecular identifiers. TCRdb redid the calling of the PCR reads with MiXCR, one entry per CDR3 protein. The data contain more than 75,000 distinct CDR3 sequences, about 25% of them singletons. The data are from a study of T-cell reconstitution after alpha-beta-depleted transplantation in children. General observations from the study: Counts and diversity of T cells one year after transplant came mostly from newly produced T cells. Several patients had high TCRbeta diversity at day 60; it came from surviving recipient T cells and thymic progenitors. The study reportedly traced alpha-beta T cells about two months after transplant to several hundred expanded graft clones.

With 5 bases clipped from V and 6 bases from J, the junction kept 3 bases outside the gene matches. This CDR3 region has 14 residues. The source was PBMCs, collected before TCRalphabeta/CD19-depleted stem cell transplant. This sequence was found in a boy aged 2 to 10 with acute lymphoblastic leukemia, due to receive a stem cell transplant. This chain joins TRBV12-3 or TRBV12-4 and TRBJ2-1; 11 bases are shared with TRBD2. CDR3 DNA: TGTGCCAGCAGTGGGACTAGCGGAGTCAATGAGCAGTTCTTC. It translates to CASSGTSGVNEQFF.